Sequencing of this T cell receptor beta chain was carried out in a study of blood T cell repertoires in COVID-19. Study-level background: Material from acute and convalescent COVID-19 was sourced from the United States, Italy and Spain. The analysed material was cDNA or gDNA that came from T cells, B-cell-depleted T cells, or PBMCs.

Sequencing used immunoSEQ multiplex PCR; TCRdb keeps in-frame clones, though not all of them. The sample yields under 300,000 clones, roughly 82% seen once. CDR1 SGHRS and CDR2 YFSETQ come from the germline V gene. The junction had 9 bases not matched to a gene; V was cut back by 0 bases and J by 3 bases. This CDR3 contains 18 residues. The clonotype was recovered from a man older than 75 with acute or convalescent COVID-19. Sequenced input: peripheral blood. The chain links TRBV5-1 to TRBJ2-2, with TRBD2 matching over 9 bases. This CDR3 is CASSLVGRREGHTGELFF. CDR3 DNA: TGCGCCAGCAGCTTGGTCGGTCGGCGGGAGGGCCACACCGGGGAGCTGTTTTTT.